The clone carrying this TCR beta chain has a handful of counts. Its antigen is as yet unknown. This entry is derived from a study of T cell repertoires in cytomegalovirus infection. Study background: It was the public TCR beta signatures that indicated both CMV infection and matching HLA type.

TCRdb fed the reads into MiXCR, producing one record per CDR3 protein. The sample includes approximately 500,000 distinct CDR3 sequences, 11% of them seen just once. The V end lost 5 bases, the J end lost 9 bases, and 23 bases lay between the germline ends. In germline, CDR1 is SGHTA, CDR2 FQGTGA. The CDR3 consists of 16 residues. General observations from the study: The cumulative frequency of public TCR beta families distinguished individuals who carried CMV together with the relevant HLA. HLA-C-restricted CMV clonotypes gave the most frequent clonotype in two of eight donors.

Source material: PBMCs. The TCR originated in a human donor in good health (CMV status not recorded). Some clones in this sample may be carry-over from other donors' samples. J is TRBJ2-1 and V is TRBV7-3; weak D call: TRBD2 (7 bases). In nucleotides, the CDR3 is TGTGCCAGCAGCCCGCAAGGGGGGGGGGGGCCGAGTGAGCAGTTCTTC. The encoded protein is CASSPQGGGGPSEQFF.